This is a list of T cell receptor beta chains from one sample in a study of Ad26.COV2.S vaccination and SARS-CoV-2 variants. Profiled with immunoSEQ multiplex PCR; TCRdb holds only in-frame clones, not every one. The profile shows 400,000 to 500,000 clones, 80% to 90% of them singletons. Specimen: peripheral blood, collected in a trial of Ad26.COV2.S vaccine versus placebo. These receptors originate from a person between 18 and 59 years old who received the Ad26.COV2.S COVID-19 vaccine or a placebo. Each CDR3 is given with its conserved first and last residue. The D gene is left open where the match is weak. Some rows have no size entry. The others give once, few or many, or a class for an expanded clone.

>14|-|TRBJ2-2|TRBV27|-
CASSLGRGAGELFF
TGTGCCAGCAGTTTAGGCAGGGGGGCCGGGGAGCTGTTTTTT
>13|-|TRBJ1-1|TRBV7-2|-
CASSLDRYTEAFF
TGTGCCAGCAGCTTAGATCGCTACACTGAAGCTTTCTTT
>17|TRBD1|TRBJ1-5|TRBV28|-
CASSSPRDRFYDQPQHF
TGTGCCAGCAGTTCCCCTCGGGACAGATTTTATGATCAGCCCCAGCATTTT
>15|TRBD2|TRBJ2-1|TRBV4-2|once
CASTEGTSGYNEQFF
TGTGCCAGCACTGAGGGGACTAGCGGCTACAATGAGCAGTTCTTC
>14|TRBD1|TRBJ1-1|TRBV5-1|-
CASSLVRGHTEAFF
TGCGCCAGCAGCTTGGTCAGGGGGCACACTGAAGCTTTCTTT
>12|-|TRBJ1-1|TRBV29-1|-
CSVGEVNTEAFF
TGCAGCGTTGGAGAGGTGAACACTGAAGCTTTCTTT
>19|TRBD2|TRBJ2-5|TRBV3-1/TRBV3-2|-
CASSPLFPLLAGQQETQYF
TGTGCCAGCAGCCCACTATTCCCGTTACTAGCGGGGCAACAAGAGACCCAGTACTTC
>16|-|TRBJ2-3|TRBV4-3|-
CASSSHVYGGGDTQYF
TGCGCCAGCAGCTCCCACGTCTACGGGGGAGGAGATACGCAGTATTTT
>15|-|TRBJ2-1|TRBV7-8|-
CASSSQGNPSYEQFF
TGTGCCAGCAGCTCCCAGGGGAACCCTTCCTATGAGCAGTTCTTC
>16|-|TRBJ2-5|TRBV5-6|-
CASSLALEDPGETQYF
TGTGCCAGCAGCTTGGCCTTGGAGGACCCCGGGGAGACCCAGTACTTC
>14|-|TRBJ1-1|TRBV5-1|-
CASSKDGWNTEAFF
TGCGCCAGCAGCAAGGACGGGTGGAACACTGAAGCTTTCTTT
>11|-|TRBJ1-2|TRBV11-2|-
CASSPSYGYTF
TGTGCCAGCAGCCCGTCGTATGGCTACACCTTC
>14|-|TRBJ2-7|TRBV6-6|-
CASSSFRDTYEQYF
TGTGCCAGCAGTTCCTTCAGGGATACCTACGAGCAGTACTTC
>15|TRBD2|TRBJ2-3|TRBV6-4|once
CASSELAGDTDTQYF
TGTGCCAGCAGTGAGCTAGCGGGGGACACAGATACGCAGTATTTT
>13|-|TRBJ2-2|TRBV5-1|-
CASSVVGTGELFF
TGCGCCAGCAGCGTGGTTGGCACCGGGGAGCTGTTTTTT
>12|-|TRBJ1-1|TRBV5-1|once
CASSLGAGEAFF
TGCGCCAGCAGCTTGGGGGCGGGTGAAGCTTTCTTT
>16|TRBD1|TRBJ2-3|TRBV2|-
CASSEGIQGAGDTQYF
TGTGCCAGCAGTGAAGGAATACAGGGGGCGGGAGATACGCAGTATTTT
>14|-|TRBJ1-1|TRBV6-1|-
CASSEVGRNTEAFF
TGTGCCAGCAGTGAAGTGGGCAGGAACACTGAAGCTTTCTTT
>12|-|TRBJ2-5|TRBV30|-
CAWSAGKETQYF
TGTGCCTGGAGTGCGGGAAAGGAGACCCAGTACTTC
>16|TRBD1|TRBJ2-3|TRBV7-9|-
CASSARQGSPTDTQYF
TGTGCCAGCAGCGCCCGACAGGGGAGTCCCACAGATACGCAGTATTTT
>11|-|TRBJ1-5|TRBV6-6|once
CASRGDQPQHF
TGTGCCAGCCGGGGGGATCAGCCCCAGCATTTT
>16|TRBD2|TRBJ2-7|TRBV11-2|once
CASSWDLNSGVYEQYF
TGTGCCAGCAGCTGGGACTTGAATAGCGGGGTTTACGAGCAGTACTTC
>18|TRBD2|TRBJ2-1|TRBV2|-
CASSRAGGPSPIYNEQFF
TGTGCCAGCAGTAGAGCGGGAGGCCCGTCCCCCATTTACAATGAGCAGTTCTTC
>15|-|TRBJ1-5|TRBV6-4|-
CASSETGPSNQPQHF
TGTGCCAGCAGTGAAACAGGGCCGAGCAATCAGCCCCAGCATTTT
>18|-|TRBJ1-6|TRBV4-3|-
CASSQDDPRSSYNSPLHF
TGCGCCAGCAGCCAAGACGACCCCAGGAGCTCCTATAATTCACCCCTCCACTTT
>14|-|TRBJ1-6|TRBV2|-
CASRQPQTNSPLHF
TGTGCCAGCAGGCAGCCCCAAACCAATTCACCCCTCCACTTT
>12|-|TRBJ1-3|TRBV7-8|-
CASSRTGNTIYF
TGTGCCAGCAGCCGCACCGGAAACACCATATATTTT
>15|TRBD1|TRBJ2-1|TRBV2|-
CASRDPPGQNNEQFF
TGTGCCAGCAGGGACCCTCCGGGACAGAACAATGAGCAGTTCTTC
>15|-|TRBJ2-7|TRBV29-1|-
CSVVLNRDGLYEQYF
TGCAGCGTTGTCCTGAACCGGGACGGACTCTACGAGCAGTACTTC
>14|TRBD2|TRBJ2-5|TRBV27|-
CASSLSGGSRTQYF
TGTGCCAGCAGTTTATCGGGCGGGAGTCGGACCCAGTACTTC
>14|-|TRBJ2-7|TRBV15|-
CATSSPGGGLEQYF
TGTGCCACCAGCAGCCCCGGAGGGGGACTTGAGCAGTACTTC
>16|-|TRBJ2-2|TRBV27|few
CASSLDRTVGTGELFF
TGTGCCAGCAGTTTGGATCGGACAGTCGGCACCGGGGAGCTGTTTTTT
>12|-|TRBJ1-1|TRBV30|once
CAWSEVQGKAFF
TGTGCCTGGAGTGAAGTTCAGGGAAAGGCTTTCTTT
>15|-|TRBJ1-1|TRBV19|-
CASSPIRGMNTEAFF
TGTGCCAGTAGTCCCATCAGGGGCATGAACACTGAAGCTTTCTTT
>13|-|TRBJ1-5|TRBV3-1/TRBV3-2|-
CASSQSGGQPQHF
TGTGCCAGCAGCCAATCGGGGGGACAGCCCCAGCATTTT
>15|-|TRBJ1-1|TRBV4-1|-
CASSQDNVGFTEAFF
TGCGCCAGCAGCCAAGATAACGTAGGGTTTACTGAAGCTTTCTTT
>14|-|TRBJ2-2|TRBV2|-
CASTGTGNTGELFF
TGTGCCAGCACCGGGACGGGGAACACCGGGGAGCTGTTTTTT
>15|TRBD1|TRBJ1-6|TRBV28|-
CASSFPRTGDSPLHF
TGTGCCAGCAGTTTCCCCCGGACAGGGGATTCACCCCTCCACTTT
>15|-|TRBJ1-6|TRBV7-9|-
CASSLGRIYNSPLHF
TGTGCCAGCAGCTTAGGGCGAATCTATAATTCACCCCTCCACTTT
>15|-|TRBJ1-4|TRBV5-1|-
CASSLGLSANEKLFF
TGCGCCAGCAGCTTGGGCCTGTCGGCTAATGAAAAACTGTTTTTT
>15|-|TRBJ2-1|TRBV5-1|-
CASSPDRPSYNEQFF
TGCGCCAGCAGCCCAGACAGGCCCTCCTACAATGAGCAGTTCTTC
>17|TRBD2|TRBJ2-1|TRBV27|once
CASRSLSGLAGGDEQFF
TGTGCCAGCAGGTCTTTATCGGGACTAGCGGGGGGGGATGAGCAGTTCTTC
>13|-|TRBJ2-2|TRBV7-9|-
CASSLRQTGELFF
TGTGCCAGCAGCTTAAGGCAGACCGGGGAGCTGTTTTTT
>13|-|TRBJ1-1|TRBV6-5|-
CASRAIQKLEAFF
TGTGCCAGCAGAGCAATACAGAAACTAGAAGCTTTCTTT
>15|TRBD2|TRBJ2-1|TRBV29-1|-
CSLHGTSESYNEQFF
TGCAGCCTTCACGGGACTAGCGAGTCCTACAATGAGCAGTTCTTC
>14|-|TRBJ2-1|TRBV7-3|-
CASSPRAGWNEQFF
TGTGCCAGCAGCCCTAGGGCGGGGTGGAATGAGCAGTTCTTC
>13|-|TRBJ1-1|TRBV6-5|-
CASSYSGGAEAFF
TGTGCCAGCAGCTACAGCGGGGGGGCTGAAGCTTTCTTT
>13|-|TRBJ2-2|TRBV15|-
CATSLDPIGELFF
TGTGCCACCAGCCTCGACCCAATCGGGGAGCTGTTTTTT
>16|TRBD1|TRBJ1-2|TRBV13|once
CASSFGGPGGPYGYTF
TGTGCCAGCAGCTTCGGCGGCCCAGGGGGTCCCTATGGCTACACCTTC
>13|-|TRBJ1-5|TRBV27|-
CASRERGSQPQHF
TGTGCCAGCAGAGAGAGAGGCAGTCAGCCCCAGCATTTT
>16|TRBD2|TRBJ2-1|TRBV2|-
CASSEVLAGGPNEQFF
TGTGCCAGCAGTGAAGTCCTAGCGGGGGGGCCCAATGAGCAGTTCTTC
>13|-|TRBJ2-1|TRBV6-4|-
CASSVTSRNEQFF
TGTGCCAGCAGTGTCACGTCCCGAAATGAGCAGTTCTTC
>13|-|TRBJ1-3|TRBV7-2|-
CASSLARGNTIYF
TGTGCCAGCAGCTTAGCCAGGGGAAACACCATATATTTT
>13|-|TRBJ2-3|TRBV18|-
CASSPRSADTQYF
TGTGCCAGCTCACCAAGATCGGCGGATACGCAGTATTTT
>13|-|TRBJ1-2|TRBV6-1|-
CASSESISYGYTF
TGTGCCAGCAGTGAATCAATTTCCTATGGCTACACCTTC